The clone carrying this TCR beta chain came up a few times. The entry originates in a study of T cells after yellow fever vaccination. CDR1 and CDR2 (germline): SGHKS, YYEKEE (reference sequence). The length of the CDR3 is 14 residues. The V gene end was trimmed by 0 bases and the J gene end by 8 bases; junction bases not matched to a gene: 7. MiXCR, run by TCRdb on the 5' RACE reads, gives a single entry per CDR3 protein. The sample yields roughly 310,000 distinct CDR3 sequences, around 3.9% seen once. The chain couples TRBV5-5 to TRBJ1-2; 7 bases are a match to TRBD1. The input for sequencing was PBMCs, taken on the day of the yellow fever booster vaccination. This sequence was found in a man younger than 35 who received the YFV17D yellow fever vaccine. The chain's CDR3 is CASSLEITGEGYTF. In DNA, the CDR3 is TGTGCCAGCAGCTTGGAAATTACAGGGGAAGGCTACACCTTC. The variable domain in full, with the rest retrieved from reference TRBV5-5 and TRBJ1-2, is DAGVTQSPTHLIKTRGQQVTLRCSPISGHKSVSWYQQVLGQGPQFIFQYYEKEERGRGNFPDRFSARQFPNYSSELNVNALLLGDSALYLCASSLEITGEGYTFGSGTRLTVV.